Reported below is one T cell receptor beta chain. Its specificity is not known. Trimming cost V 1 base and J 9 bases, with 13 bases left between them. Germline CDR1 reads LNHNV; CDR2 reads YYDKDF (reference sequence). The CDR3 totals 14 residues. PCR amplification relied on 60 Vbeta primers (plus 13 Jbeta primers). Using immunoSEQ multiplex PCR, the repertoire was profiled, and TCRdb retains in-frame clones only, with some absent. The sample has roughly 90,000 clones, roughly 82% seen once. These data belong to a study of cytomegalovirus exposure and HLA in healthy donors. Study results and limitations: TCR beta V- and J-gene trimming, according to a later analysis, was linked to a missense DCLRE1C variant.

Material: PBMCs. The sequence came from a man in his thirties or forties in good health and CMV-seropositive. The chain uses TRBV15 and TRBJ2-1, with a weak D call TRBD1 (6 bases). Written as DNA, the CDR3 is TGTGCCACCAGCAGAGGGGGGAACAGGGTTGAGCAGTTCTTC. It encodes CATSRGGNRVEQFF. Combining the CDR3 with reference TRBV15 and TRBJ2-1 gives the whole variable domain DAMVIQNPRYQVTQFGKPVTLSCSQTLNHNVMYWYQQKSSQAPKLLFHYYDKDFNNEADTPDNFQSRRPNTSFCFLDIRSPGLGDTAMYLCATSRGGNRVEQFFGPGTRLTVL.